This is a list of T cell receptor beta chains from one sample in a study of control samples from healthy donors and cancer patients. Sequencing used immunoSEQ multiplex PCR; TCRdb keeps in-frame clones, though not all of them. The table shows about 170,000 clones, with around 88% occurring only once. The sequencing input was blood. Every receptor here comes from a woman aged 30 to 39 in good health. Each CDR3 is given with its conserved first and last residue. D genes are given only for firm matches. Some rows have no size entry. The others give once, few or many, or a class for an expanded clone.

>TRBJ2-3|.|TRBV5-1|.
CASSSSSTDTQYF
TGCGCCAGCAGCAGCTCTAGCACAGATACGCAGTATTTT
>TRBJ2-1|.|TRBV5-1|TRBD2
CASSFRGLAGGYNEQFF
TGCGCCAGCAGCTTCCGGGGACTAGCGGGGGGCTACAATGAGCAGTTCTTC
>TRBJ1-2|.|TRBV3-1/TRBV3-2|.
CASSQGWDAPEGYTF
TGTGCCAGCAGTCAAGGTTGGGACGCCCCCGAGGGCTACACCTTC
>TRBJ2-7|.|TRBV7-2|.
CASSPTLSEQYF
TGTGCCAGCAGCCCGACCCTCAGCGAGCAGTACTTC
>TRBJ2-1|.|TRBV5-8|TRBD1
CASSLTRDSLYNEQFF
TGTGCCAGCAGCTTGACCCGGGACAGCCTCTACAATGAGCAGTTCTTC
>TRBJ2-1|once|TRBV9|.
CASSATEYANEQFF
TGTGCCAGCAGCGCGACGGAGTACGCCAATGAGCAGTTCTTC
>TRBJ2-7|.|TRBV19|TRBD2
CASGGLSGSGEQYF
TGTGCCAGCGGGGGGCTTAGCGGGAGTGGTGAGCAGTACTTC
>TRBJ1-1|.|TRBV3-1/TRBV3-2|.
CASSQDPQGRTEAFF
TGTGCCAGCAGCCAAGATCCTCAGGGGCGAACTGAAGCTTTCTTT
>TRBJ2-3|.|TRBV28|.
CASRGTLRTDTQYF
TGTGCCAGCAGGGGGACGCTACGCACAGATACGCAGTATTTT
>TRBJ2-1|.|TRBV29-1|.
CSVVWLNHEQFF
TGCAGCGTTGTTTGGCTGAACCATGAGCAGTTCTTC
>TRBJ2-2|.|TRBV28|.
CASTRPGGNSPGELFF
TGTGCCAGCACTCGCCCCGGCGGGAACTCTCCCGGGGAGCTGTTTTTT
>TRBJ2-7|.|TRBV7-6|TRBD2
CASSSEAGAYEQYF
TGTGCCAGCAGCTCCGAAGCGGGAGCCTACGAGCAGTACTTC
>TRBJ1-1|.|TRBV25-1|TRBD1
CATSGTGIVETFF
TGTGCCACATCCGGGACAGGGATTGTCGAGACTTTCTTT
>TRBJ2-7|.|TRBV10-2|.
CASSGVGYEQYF
TGCGCCAGCAGCGGTGTCGGGTACGAGCAGTACTTC
>TRBJ1-5|.|TRBV5-6|.
CASSLGTSDQPQHF
TGTGCCAGCAGCCTGGGGACCAGTGATCAGCCCCAGCATTTT
>TRBJ1-2|few|TRBV4-1|TRBD1
CASSQDWDREMSYGYTF
TGCGCCAGCAGCCAAGATTGGGACAGGGAGATGAGCTATGGCTACACCTTC
>TRBJ1-2|.|TRBV27|.
CASSLFGARRASYGYTF
TGTGCCAGCAGTTTATTTGGCGCAAGGAGGGCGAGCTATGGCTACACCTTC
>TRBJ1-1|.|TRBV12-3/TRBV12-4|.
CASSLRGTEAFF
TGTGCCAGCAGCCTCAGGGGCACTGAAGCTTTCTTT
>TRBJ1-1|few|TRBV19|.
CASSIDHTTGNTEAFF
TGTGCCAGTAGTATAGATCACACCACGGGGAACACTGAAGCTTTCTTT
>TRBJ2-4|.|TRBV9|.
CASSVTGWGQNIQYF
TGTGCCAGCAGCGTAACGGGGTGGGGTCAAAACATTCAGTACTTC
>TRBJ1-2|.|TRBV19|TRBD1
CASSTKTGPGYGYTF
TGTGCCAGTAGCACGAAGACAGGGCCTGGCTATGGCTACACCTTC
>TRBJ1-1|.|TRBV14|.
CASSQVRAGQTEAFF
TGTGCCAGCAGCCAAGTCAGGGCTGGTCAGACTGAAGCTTTCTTT
>TRBJ2-1|.|TRBV18|TRBD1
CASSNRDSANEQFF
TGTGCCAGCTCAAACCGGGACAGCGCCAATGAGCAGTTCTTC
>TRBJ2-5|.|TRBV6-5|.
CASSPGAGQETQYF
TGTGCCAGCAGCCCGGGGGCGGGACAAGAGACCCAGTACTTC
>TRBJ1-1|.|TRBV3-1/TRBV3-2|.
CASSQEIRNTEAFF
TGTGCCAGCAGCCAAGAGATTAGGAACACTGAAGCTTTCTTT
>TRBJ2-3|.|TRBV18|TRBD2
CASSPLPGLSTDTQYF
TGTGCCAGCTCACCATTACCGGGACTAAGCACAGATACGCAGTATTTT
>TRBJ2-7|.|TRBV27|.
CASSTGRPTAFYGYEQYF
TGTGCCAGCAGTACTGGCCGCCCGACAGCTTTTTACGGCTACGAGCAGTACTTC
>TRBJ1-5|.|TRBV27|.
CASSMTKRRNQPQHF
TGTGCCAGCAGCATGACGAAGAGACGCAATCAGCCCCAGCATTTT
>TRBJ2-1|.|TRBV7-9|.
CASSSPLTYNEQFF
TGTGCCAGCAGCTCCCCTCTAACCTACAATGAGCAGTTCTTC
>TRBJ1-2|.|TRBV6-1|.
CASSELEIYGYTF
TGTGCCAGCAGTGAATTGGAGATCTATGGCTACACCTTC
>TRBJ2-6|.|TRBV9|.
CASSVGAFESPGFESGANVLTF
TGTGCCAGCAGCGTAGGGGCTTTCGAGTCCCCTGGCTTCGAATCTGGGGCCAACGTCCTGACTTTC
>TRBJ2-2|.|TRBV7-6|.
CASSLAVSDTGELFF
TGTGCCAGCAGCTTAGCGGTGTCTGACACCGGGGAGCTGTTTTTT
>TRBJ2-2|.|TRBV27|.
CASSLWENTGELFF
TGTGCCAGCAGTTTATGGGAGAACACCGGGGAGCTGTTTTTT
>TRBJ1-1|.|TRBV14|TRBD1
CASSHGTGGILNTEAFF
TGTGCCAGCAGCCATGGGACAGGGGGCATCCTGAACACTGAAGCTTTCTTT
>TRBJ2-1|.|TRBV28|TRBD2
CASSLPAGGAYNEQFF
TGTGCCAGCAGTTTACCAGCGGGAGGGGCCTACAATGAGCAGTTCTTC
>TRBJ1-4|.|TRBV19|.
CASGKGWEKLFF
TGTGCCAGCGGAAAGGGTTGGGAAAAACTGTTTTTT
>TRBJ2-3|.|TRBV25-1|.
CASSELGTDTQYF
TGTGCCAGCAGTGAATTGGGGACAGATACGCAGTATTTT
>TRBJ1-2|.|TRBV12-3/TRBV12-4|.
CASSPGGGYTF
TGTGCCAGCAGTCCGGGGGGTGGCTACACCTTC
>TRBJ2-4|.|TRBV5-1|TRBD1
CAAPQGSGNIQYF
TGCGCCGCACCACAGGGGAGCGGAAACATTCAGTACTTC
>TRBJ2-4|.|TRBV28|.
CASSGGSTGKNIQYF
TGTGCCAGCAGTGGTGGGAGTACTGGCAAAAACATTCAGTACTTC
>TRBJ2-7|.|TRBV2|TRBD2
CASRETSGSFHEQYF
TGTGCCAGCAGGGAAACTAGCGGGAGTTTCCACGAGCAGTACTTC
>TRBJ2-2|.|TRBV19|TRBD2
CASSIGGLNTGELFF
TGTGCCAGTAGTATTGGGGGACTAAACACCGGGGAGCTGTTTTTT
>TRBJ1-2|.|TRBV4-1|.
CASSQDSGGYTF
TGCGCCAGCAGCCAAGATTCGGGAGGCTACACCTTC
>TRBJ2-5|.|TRBV5-6|.
CASRGDGGAETQYF
TGTGCCAGCAGGGGGGATGGAGGGGCCGAGACCCAGTACTTC
>TRBJ1-4|.|TRBV7-8|.
CASSPYASPRNEKLFF
TGTGCCAGCAGCCCCTATGCCAGCCCACGCAATGAAAAACTGTTTTTT
>TRBJ2-1|.|TRBV10-3|.
CAISAEDNEQFF
TGTGCCATCAGTGCCGAAGACAATGAGCAGTTCTTC
>TRBJ1-1|.|TRBV6-5|.
CASRHTKNTEAFF
TGTGCCAGCAGACATACCAAGAACACTGAAGCTTTCTTT
>TRBJ1-1|few|TRBV20-1|.
CSASGGTYSPNTEAFF
TGCAGTGCTAGTGGCGGGACTTATAGCCCGAACACTGAAGCTTTCTTT
>TRBJ1-5|few|TRBV10-3|TRBD1
CATRDRGDQPQHF
TGTGCCACCCGGGACAGGGGGGATCAGCCCCAGCATTTT
>TRBJ2-5|.|TRBV18|.
CASSPGTRQETQYF
TGTGCCAGCTCACCGGGGACACGCCAAGAGACCCAGTACTTC
>TRBJ1-5|.|TRBV6-1|.
CASSDGGSNQPQHF
TGTGCCAGCAGTGATGGGGGGAGCAATCAGCCCCAGCATTTT
>TRBJ2-1|.|TRBV10-3|.
CAISPVGNEQFF
TGTGCCATCAGCCCGGTGGGCAATGAGCAGTTCTTC
>TRBJ2-7|.|TRBV7-9|TRBD2
CASSLKGTSSYEQYF
TGTGCCAGCAGCTTAAAAGGGACTAGCTCCTACGAGCAGTACTTC
>TRBJ1-1|.|TRBV2|.
CASRESLQVRAFF
TGTGCCAGCAGGGAGTCGCTCCAGGTGAGAGCTTTCTTT
>TRBJ1-1|.|TRBV12-3/TRBV12-4|.
CASQDRSSEAFF
TGTGCCAGCCAAGACAGGTCCTCAGAAGCTTTCTTT
>TRBJ1-1|.|TRBV2|TRBD1
CATRGDFDTEAFF
TGTGCCACCAGGGGGGATTTCGACACTGAAGCTTTCTTT
>TRBJ1-3|.|TRBV18|.
CASSAQGTGNTIYF
TGTGCCAGCTCCGCACAGGGAACTGGAAACACCATATATTTT
>TRBJ1-5|few|TRBV28|.
CASSPQRYSNQPQHF
TGTGCCAGCAGTCCCCAGAGGTATAGCAATCAGCCCCAGCATTTT
>TRBJ1-2|.|TRBV13|.
CASSLEGNGYTF
TGTGCCAGCAGCCTAGAGGGGAACGGCTACACCTTC
>TRBJ2-5|.|TRBV29-1|.
CSVDFNQETQYF
TGCAGCGTTGATTTTAACCAAGAGACCCAGTACTTC